In its sample, the clone carrying this T cell receptor beta chain was seen many times. MiXCR, run by TCRdb on the RACE reads, gives a single entry per CDR3 protein. The sample records about 250,000 distinct CDR3 sequences, around 7.3% being singletons. Trimming left V 6 bases short and J 1 base short, with 13 bases between. The germline V gene has CDR1 SGHRS and CDR2 YFSETQ. This CDR3 is 14 amino acids long. These data are taken from a study of human T cells and chemical hapten exposure. Stated time point: pre-sensitization, week 0. Treatment of the sample: therapeutic diphenylcyclopropenone sensitization with weekly scalp DPC.

The rearrangement uses TRBV5-1 and TRBJ2-5, with D possibly matching TRBD1 (5 bases). The sequence derives from a man aged 18-30 years with alopecia areata. Some clones in this sample may be carry-over from other donors' samples. Sequenced here: whole blood, sampled in connection with sensitization to the hapten diphenylcyclopropenone (DPC). CDR3 sequence: CASTLGAIQETQYF. The CDR3 nucleotides read TGCGCCAGCACCTTAGGGGCGATCCAAGAGACCCAGTACTTC.